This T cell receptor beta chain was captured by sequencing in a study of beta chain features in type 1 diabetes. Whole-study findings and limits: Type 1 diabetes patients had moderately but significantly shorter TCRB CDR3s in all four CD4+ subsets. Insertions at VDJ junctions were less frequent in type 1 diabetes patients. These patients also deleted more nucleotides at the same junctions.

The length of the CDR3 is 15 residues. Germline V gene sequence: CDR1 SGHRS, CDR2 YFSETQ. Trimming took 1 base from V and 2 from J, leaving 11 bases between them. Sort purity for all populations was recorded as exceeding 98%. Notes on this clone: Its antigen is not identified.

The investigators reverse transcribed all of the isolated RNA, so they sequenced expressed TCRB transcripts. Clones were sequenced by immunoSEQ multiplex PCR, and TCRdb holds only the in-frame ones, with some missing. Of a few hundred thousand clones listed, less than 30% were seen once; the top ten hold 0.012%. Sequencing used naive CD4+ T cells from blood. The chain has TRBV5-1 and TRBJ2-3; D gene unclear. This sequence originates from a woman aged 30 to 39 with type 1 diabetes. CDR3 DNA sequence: TGCGCCAGCAGCTTGATTCGGAGTTCCACAGATACGCAGTATTTT. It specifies CASSLIRSSTDTQYF. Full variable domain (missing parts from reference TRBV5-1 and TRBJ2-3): KAGVTQTPRYLIKTRGQQVTLSCSPISGHRSVSWYQQTPGQGLQFLFEYFSETQRNKGNFPGRFSGRQFSNSRSEMNVSTLELGDSALYLCASSLIRSSTDTQYFGPGTRLTVL.